What follows are 24 T cell receptor beta chains derived from one specimen sequenced in a study of T cells in narcolepsy. The table came from immunoSEQ multiplex PCR; TCRdb's copy has only in-frame clones and leaves some out. This sample has approximately 31,000 clones, with just under 80% found just once. The sequenced sample consisted of CD45RA- memory CD4+ T cells from PBMCs. The receptors derive from a human donor with narcolepsy.

The chain is built from TRBV7-8 and TRBJ2-3; 11 nucleotides agree with TRBD2. This CDR3 is built from 15 residues. V was pared by 4 bases and J by 4 bases, with 4 bases of the junction left unmatched. Germline lookup yields CDR1 SGHVS and CDR2 FQNEAQ. CDR3 amino acids: CASSSASGRSDTQYF. As DNA, the CDR3 is TGTGCCAGCAGCTCCGCTAGCGGGAGGTCAGATACGCAGTATTTT.

This rearrangement joins TRBV14 to TRBJ2-3; 8 bases line up with TRBD2. The V segment lost 7 bases and the J segment 3 bases; nucleotides outside the gene matches: 15. CDR3 length: 17 residues. From germline, CDR1 is SGHDN and CDR2 FVKESK. CDR3 loop: CASNGGPRGARTDTQYF. The CDR3 DNA is TGTGCCAGCAACGGTGGGCCGCGGGGGGCGAGGACAGATACGCAGTATTTT.

This clone was detected once. The chain links TRBV6-1 to TRBJ2-3, with TRBD2 identical over 10 bases. The CDR3 covers 15 residues. Per the germline V gene, CDR1 is MNHNS and CDR2 is SASEGT. The J segment lost 4 bases and the V segment lost 6 bases, leaving 7 bases of the junction unmatched. DNA for the CDR3: TGTGCCAGCAGCGCGAGCGGGAGGGCCGCAGATACGCAGTATTTT. Translating it yields CASSASGRAADTQYF.

In its sample, this clone ranks as medium-sized (0.01 to 0.1%). The chain uses TRBV16 and TRBJ1-5; no clear D. CDR1 and CDR2 (germline): KGHSY, FQNENV. There are 14 residues in the CDR3. V lost 0 bases and J lost 4, with 7 bases in between. This CDR3 reads CASSQSFGNQPQHF. DNA of the CDR3: TGTGCCAGCAGCCAATCATTCGGAAATCAGCCCCAGCATTTT.

The rearrangement uses TRBV6-6 and TRBJ1-5, with D possibly TRBD1 on 5 matching bases. Germline loops: CDR1 MNHNY, CDR2 SVGAGI (reference sequence). Trimming removed 5 bases from V and 6 bases from J, with 17 bases in between. CDR3 length: 15 amino acids. This CDR3 reads CASSSPGRVGQPQHF. The CDR3 coding sequence is TGTGCCAGCAGTAGCCCGGGCAGGGTAGGTCAGCCCCAGCATTTT.

In this sample, this clone turned up a few times. The gene calls are TRBV10-1 and TRBJ1-3; D might be TRBD1 (6 bases). The CDR3 runs 14 residues. Germline CDR1 is WNHNN and CDR2 is SYGVQD (reference sequence). V lost 5 bases and J 3 bases, leaving 11 bases between the germline ends. Here the CDR3 DNA reads TGCGCCAGCAGTCCCCGGACAGATGGAAACACCATATATTTT. It codes for CASSPRTDGNTIYF.

The chain employs TRBV7-2 and TRBJ1-5, with TRBD1 matching 8 bases. CDR1 SGHTA and CDR2 FQGNSA come from the germline V gene. The CDR3 is made up of 17 amino acids. Germline trimming cut 4 bases from V and 1 base from J; bases unmatched to any gene: 9. The CDR3 DNA reads as TGTGCCAGCAGCTCAGGGGGCCGGCTGGGGAGCAATCAGCCCCAGCATTTT. Translation gives CASSSGGRLGSNQPQHF.

This chain connects TRBV13 to TRBJ2-2; D remains unclear. Per germline, CDR1 PRHDT and CDR2 FYEKMQ (reference sequence). V gave up 3 bases and J gave up 3 bases, with 14 bases separating them. The CDR3 runs 16 residues. CDR3 DNA: TGTGCCAGCAGCTTCAGTAACCTATTTGACACCGGGGAGCTGTTTTTT. Translating gives CASSFSNLFDTGELFF.

This clone appeared a few times. The V call is TRBV7-9, the J call TRBJ1-5; 11 nucleotides line up with TRBD1. The germline V gene encodes CDR1 SEHNR and CDR2 FQNEAQ (reference sequence). The junction had 4 bases not matched to a gene; V was cut back by 4 bases and J by 5 bases. The CDR3 is made up of 15 amino acids. The CDR3, as DNA: TGTGCCAGCAGCTACGGGACAGGGGGGCATCAGCCCCAGCATTTT. Translated, it gives CASSYGTGGHQPQHF.

J is TRBJ2-7 and V is TRBV29-1; D call uncertain. In germline, CDR1 is SQVTM, CDR2 ANQGSEA. Deletions cut 4 bases from V and 3 bases from J, with 22 bases between. The CDR3 runs 16 residues. The CDR3 reads CSVAVRPAGSIYEQYF. CDR3 DNA sequence: TGCAGCGTTGCCGTCAGGCCGGCCGGGTCAATCTACGAGCAGTACTTC.

The J gene is TRBJ2-1, the V gene TRBV11-2, with 10 bases lining up with TRBD2. J lost 8 bases, V lost 5 bases, and 3 bases had no gene match. This CDR3 spans 13 amino acids. Germline loops: CDR1 SGHAT, CDR2 FQNNGV. The CDR3 here is CASSRAGGDEQFF. The CDR3 nucleotides are TGTGCCAGCAGCCGAGCGGGAGGGGATGAGCAGTTCTTC.

The chain combines TRBV6-1 with TRBJ1-1, with TRBD1 identical over 9 bases. Germline-derived CDR1 and CDR2 are MNHNS and SASEGT. J lost 4 bases, V lost 11 bases, and 8 bases had no gene match. This CDR3 region has 13 residues. The CDR3 is CAGPRDRATEAFF. CDR3 in DNA: TGTGCCGGCCCCCGGGACAGGGCCACTGAAGCTTTCTTT.

Worth noting for this clone: At one of its ends the junction is not consistent with the germline gene, which may arise from a read error. The same CDR3 also results from other DNA sequences found in this sample. The chain uses TRBV7-6 and TRBJ2-2; 9 bases line up with TRBD2. There are 15 residues in the CDR3. The germline V gene has CDR1 SGHVS and CDR2 FNYEAQ. The CDR3 spells CASGKIAGVGGELFF. CDR3 bases: TGCGCCAGCGGCAAGATAGCGGGAGTAGGCGGGGAGCTGTTTTTT. The full variable domain, completed using reference TRBV7-6 and TRBJ2-2, is GAGVSQSPRYKVTKRGQDVALRCDPISGHVSLYWYRQALGQGPEFLTYFNYEAQQDKSGLPNDRFSAERPEGSISTLTIQRTEQRDSAMYRCASGKIAGVGGELFFGEGSRLTVL.

The J gene is TRBJ1-6, the V gene TRBV9; unclear D gene. Trimming left V 1 base short and J 10 bases short, with 15 bases between. The germline CDR1 and CDR2 sequences are SGDLS and YYNGEE. The CDR3 extends over 15 amino acids. The CDR3 bases are TGTGCCAGCAGCGTATTTCGGGAGCCGGGATCACCCCTCCACTTT. This codes for CASSVFREPGSPLHF.

CDR3 DNA: TGTGCCAGCAGTTACGTTCCGGAGTACAATGAGCAGTTCTTC. This translates into CASSYVPEYNEQFF. V and J are TRBV6-5 and TRBJ2-1; D not certain. Germline V gene data show CDR1 as MNHEY and CDR2 as SVGAGI. V lost 2 bases and J 4 bases, leaving 9 bases between the germline ends. The CDR3 sequence is 14 residues long.

Regarding this clone: One end of the junction varies from germline; a read error may be responsible. This sample also contains other DNA sequences that code for the same CDR3. The chain is built from TRBV5-1 and TRBJ2-7; 9 bases map to TRBD1. The germline V gene encodes CDR1 SGHRS and CDR2 YFSETQ. This CDR3 has 15 residues. CDR3 residues: CASSLEIGQGHEQYF. CDR3 DNA: TGCGCCAGCAGTTTGGAGATTGGACAGGGGCACGAGCAGTACTTC.

This chain links TRBV7-2 with TRBJ2-5, with a possible D match to TRBD1 (6 bases). Germline V CDR1 and CDR2: SGHTA, FQGNSA. The CDR3 runs to 15 residues. Trimming shortened V by 4 bases and J by 2 bases, and 14 bases separated the two germline ends. CDR3: CASSSPTGNQETQYF. The CDR3, as DNA: TGTGCCAGCAGCTCCCCCACAGGGAATCAAGAGACCCAGTACTTC.

The chain uses TRBV7-9 and TRBJ2-7; tentatively, D is TRBD1 (6 bases). Trimming cost V 3 bases and J 4 bases, with 16 bases left between them. CDR1 is SEHNR and CDR2 is FQNEAQ in the germline V gene (reference sequence). The length of the CDR3 is 15 residues. CDR3 DNA sequence: TGTGCCAGCAGCTTCCAGGGGTCATTGATGTACGAGCAGTACTTC. This gives the protein CASSFQGSLMYEQYF. Together with reference TRBV7-9 and TRBJ2-7, the CDR3 gives the full variable domain: DTGVSQNPRHKITKRGQNVTFRCDPISEHNRLYWYRQTLGQGPEFLTYFQNEAQLEKSRLLSDRFSAERPKGSFSTLEIQRTEQGDSAMYLCASSFQGSLMYEQYFGPGTRLTVT.

The chain links TRBV18 to TRBJ1-2, with D perhaps matching TRBD1 (5 bases). V lost 0 bases and J 3 bases, leaving 11 bases between the germline ends. CDR1 KGHSH and CDR2 LQKENI come from the germline V gene. This CDR3 region has 15 residues. Here the CDR3 reads CASSPPREGHYGYTF. The CDR3 coding sequence is TGTGCCAGCTCACCACCCAGGGAGGGGCACTATGGCTACACCTTC. The complete variable domain, with remaining parts taken from reference TRBV18 and TRBJ1-2, reads NAGVMQNPRHLVRRRGQEARLRCSPMKGHSHVYWYRQLPEEGLKFMVYLQKENIIDESGMPKERFSAEFPKEGPSILRIQQVVRGDSAAYFCASSPPREGHYGYTFGSGTRLTVV.

The V call is TRBV6-5, the J call TRBJ1-1; possibly TRBD1 for D (5 bases). Trimming took 6 bases from V and 4 from J, leaving 9 bases between them. From germline, CDR1 is MNHEY and CDR2 SVGAGI. The CDR3 extends over 12 amino acids. The CDR3 sequence is CASRTGGTEAFF. The CDR3 DNA reads TGTGCCAGCAGAACAGGTGGCACTGAAGCTTTCTTT.

This clone was seen only a few times. This chain links TRBV7-3 with TRBJ1-5; possible D gene TRBD1, 5 bases. This CDR3 spans 15 amino acids. Germline lookup yields CDR1 SGHTA and CDR2 FQGTGA. V lost 5 bases to trimming and J lost 1 base, with 12 bases between them. As DNA, the CDR3 is TGTGCCAGCAGCCCGGACACCCCAAGCAATCAGCCCCAGCATTTT. Protein product: CASSPDTPSNQPQHF.

Only one count was recorded for this clone. Within the sample, other DNA sequences also encode this same CDR3. J is TRBJ1-1 and V is TRBV29-1, with 7 bases that match TRBD1. With 5 bases clipped from V and 0 bases from J, the junction kept 9 bases outside the gene matches. Looked up from germline, CDR1 is SQVTM and CDR2 is ANQGSEA. The CDR3 is 15 residues long. In nucleotides, the CDR3 is TGCAGCGTTCGACAGGGAGGGTCGGTGAACACTGAAGCTTTCTTT. This encodes CSVRQGGSVNTEAFF.

The chain carries TRBV15 and TRBJ1-1, with D unclear. Germline V gene lookup returns CDR1 LNHNV and CDR2 YYDKDF (reference sequence). The CDR3 is 13 amino acids. V lost 3 bases, J lost 2 bases, and 7 bases lay in between. CDR3: CATSRGTNTEAFF. For the CDR3, the DNA is TGTGCCACCAGCAGGGGAACTAACACTGAAGCTTTCTTT.

The rearrangement links TRBV7-6 to TRBJ2-5; 11 bases are shared with TRBD2. The germline V gene encodes CDR1 SGHVS and CDR2 FNYEAQ. Trimming cost V 5 bases and J 4 bases; bases outside gene matches: 9. There are 16 residues in the CDR3. This CDR3 is CASSVGTSGPLETQYF. The CDR3 DNA follows: TGTGCCAGCAGCGTCGGGACTAGCGGCCCCTTAGAGACCCAGTACTTC. The full variable domain, in which reference TRBV7-6 and TRBJ2-5 provide the parts outside the CDR3, is GAGVSQSPRYKVTKRGQDVALRCDPISGHVSLYWYRQALGQGPEFLTYFNYEAQQDKSGLPNDRFSAERPEGSISTLTIQRTEQRDSAMYRCASSVGTSGPLETQYFGPGTRLLVL.